This entry concerns a single T cell receptor beta chain. No more than 2 weeks before study entry, exposed participants had met a case of COVID-19. This entry belongs to a study of blood T cell repertoires in COVID-19. Germline V gene data show CDR1 as SGHAT and CDR2 as FQNNGV. The V end lost 5 bases, the J end lost 5 bases, and 10 bases lay between the germline ends. CDR3 length: 13 residues. TCRdb keeps only in-frame clones here, not all; method: immunoSEQ multiplex PCR. The data contain approximately 250,000 clones, less than 95% of them singletons. This receptor was identified in a man aged 40-49 years who had been exposed to COVID-19. The sequenced sample consisted of PBMCs or T cells enriched from blood (not recorded which). The V and J genes are TRBV11-2 and TRBJ1-3; D unclear. The CDR3: CASSPGPRNTIYF. CDR3 DNA: TGTGCCAGCAGCCCGGGTCCCCGAAACACCATATATTTT.